The table lists the clone carrying this T cell receptor (beta chain) with a few counts. The antigen is unknown. The data were obtained in a study of naive and memory T cell subsets. After CD4 positive bead selection, the CD4-negative fraction gave CD8 T cells. Two oligonucleotides, mixed equimolar, formed the beta constant-region primer covering TRBC1 and TRBC2. Four rounds of PCR amplified the ligated cDNA using nested alpha and beta constant-region primers plus SP2. The cDNA 3' end received a ligated single-stranded oligonucleotide carrying the SP2 primer and a 12-nucleotide UMI. TCRdb re-analysed the UMI-ligation and nested PCR reads in MiXCR, keeping a single row per CDR3 protein. The sample records 150,000 or so distinct CDR3 sequences, approximately 22% being singletons. Study findings and constraints: Especially in CD8 cells, naive repertoires contained a few larger clonotypes, possibly CD45RA-re-expressing memory cells. A clonotype means one alpha or beta sequence, not an alpha/beta pair.

CDR3 length: 13 amino acids. The V gene end was trimmed by 8 bases and the J gene end by 7 bases; junction bases not matched to a gene: 4. The chain has TRBV12-3 or TRBV12-4 and TRBJ2-1; 11 positions agree with TRBD1. Sequenced material: naive CD4+ T cells from blood. This clonotype originated in a human donor in good health. The CDR3 nucleotides are TGTGCCAGCGGGGGACAGGGGGTAAATGAGCAGTTCTTC. Translation: CASGGQGVNEQFF.